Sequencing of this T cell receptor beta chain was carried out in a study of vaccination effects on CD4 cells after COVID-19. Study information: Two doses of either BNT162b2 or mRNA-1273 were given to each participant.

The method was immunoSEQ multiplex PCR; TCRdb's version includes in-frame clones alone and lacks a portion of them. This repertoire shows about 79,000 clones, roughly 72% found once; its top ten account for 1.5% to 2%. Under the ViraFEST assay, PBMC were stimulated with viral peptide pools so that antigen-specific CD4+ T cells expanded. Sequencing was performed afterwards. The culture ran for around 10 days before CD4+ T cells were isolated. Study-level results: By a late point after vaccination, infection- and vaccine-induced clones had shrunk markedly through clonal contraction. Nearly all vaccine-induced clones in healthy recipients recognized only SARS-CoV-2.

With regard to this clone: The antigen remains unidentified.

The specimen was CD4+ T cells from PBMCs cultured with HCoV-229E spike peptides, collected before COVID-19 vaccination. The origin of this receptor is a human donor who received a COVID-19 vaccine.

The CDR3: CASSTTQGGAYEQYV. The CDR3 nucleotides are TGTGCCAGCAGTACTACTCAGGGGGGGGCCTACGAGCAGTACGTC. The chain links TRBV28 to TRBJ2-7; D may correspond to TRBD1 or TRBD2 (7 bases each). The length of the CDR3 is 15 residues. From germline, CDR1 is MDHEN and CDR2 SYDVKM. V was pared by 5 bases and J by 2 bases, with 16 bases between.